Described below is a single T cell receptor beta chain sequence and its context. Its antigen is unidentified. This specimen belongs to a study of graft-versus-host responses after intestinal transplantation. The overall study: Tacrolimus and steroids were given for around 3 years to all recipients after anti-thymocyte globulin induction. Study-level points and caveats: When patients had graft-donor T cell macrochimerism, their allografts held high graft-versus-host to host-versus-graft clonal ratios. Maximum circulating GvH clone levels tracked with early post-transplant HvG decreases. GvH clones appeared in recipient marrow, some first in ileum or blood.

Per germline, CDR1 LNHDA and CDR2 SQIVND (reference sequence). V was cut by 4 bases and J by 4 bases, with 14 bases left in between. The CDR3 length is 15 residues. Intraepithelial and lamina propria lymphocytes were freed from processed graft tissue. TCRdb's table, derived via immunoSEQ multiplex PCR, lists solely in-frame clones and lacks some. The sample yields 6,000 to 9,500 clones, around two thirds seen once. This clonotype was sampled from a human patient who received an intestinal transplant, so some T cells may come from the graft donor. The source material was ileum tissue, sampled approximately 8 months after intestinal transplantation. The chain recombines TRBV19 with TRBJ2-1, with TRBD2 as a possible D gene (7 bases). CDR3 coding DNA: TGTGCCAGTAGTACCGACGGGGGGCCTTACAATGAGCAGTTCTTC. Translating it yields CASSTDGGPYNEQFF.